This TCR beta chain is from a study of blood T cells in healthy people across ages (dated by TCRdb to between 2015 and 2016). With regard to the full study: In model experiments, template switching captured roughly one uniquely barcoded TCR beta cDNA molecule for every two T cells. Age-related changes in TCR beta repertoire diversity were measured in the study by deep sequencing normalized with unique cDNA molecular identifiers. The study analyzed two additional independent replicas of 1 million unique cDNA reads from the same blood draw for two donors, one aged 18 to 29 and one aged 80 or older. Four age groups were formed from the donors: young (average approximately 15 years), middle-aged (approximately 40), aged (roughly 58) and long-lived (roughly 81). To avoid experimental bias, donors of different ages were randomly spread across the sequencing lanes. The full study reports these points: Compared with the aged group, the long-lived group had more naive CD4+ T cells, fewer expanded clones and increased TCR diversity, suggesting age selection. As age increased, observed TCR beta diversity per million T cells dropped in a roughly linear way, and a significant reduction was already evident by age about 40. Conclusive comparison of naive and antigen-experienced compartments was prevented by the profiling of bulk unsorted PBMCs. There was a strong correlation between observed TCR beta diversity and the percentage of naive T cells measured by flow cytometry. Estimates of total diversity based on one million sequenced T cells were considered lower bounds and underestimates. The CMV infection status of donors was not known, potentially confounding age-related changes in expanded clonotypes.

The V end loses 4 bases and the J end loses 8 bases, and a stretch of 20 bases separates them. From a lookup of the germline V gene (reference sequence), CDR1 and CDR2 are DFQATT and SNEGSKA. The CDR3 goes from the cysteine to the phenylalanine over 14 residues. Of the read, only the CDR3 DNA is kept; its 42 bases are in frame from base 1. Libraries were prepared through 5' RACE. A second about 7 to 11 cycle PCR used a sample-barcoded 5' primer and a J-beta primer mix. Each TCR beta cDNA molecule received a unique molecular identifier from a template-switch 5' adaptor carrying 12 random nucleotides. Each sample yielded at least 2.5 million CDR3-containing paired-end reads. All of the RNA was converted into first-strand cDNA using the Mint cDNA synthesis kit, with a TRBC-specific oligonucleotide serving as the primer. All cDNA was treated with uracil-DNA glycosylase and then went through a first 18-cycle PCR with the universal primers M1SS and BC2_uni_R. In the authors' own workflow: For normalization, 1 million high-quality reads, each with a distinct molecular identifier, were randomly selected from each sample. Instead of being binned into consensus sequences, reads that shared molecular identifiers were thrown out. CDR3 identification, clonotype clustering and error correction used MiTCR with a Q25 quality threshold and the strictest error-elimination algorithm. A nonparametric unseen species model with Euler transformation was used to estimate lower-bound total TCR beta diversity. TCRdb reprocessing: public reads trimmed at Q25 with fastp, clones called with MiXCR, in-frame beta chains kept. Rows matching on CDR3 protein sequence are summarized as one entry with the most common DNA and genes. The V and J calls here are based on TCRdb, not the publication. The sample table contains around 1,900,000 distinct CDR3 sequences; only one count was recorded for 35% to 50% of them. Of the sample, roughly 24% falls within the top ten clones.

Donors were under 40 systemically healthy Caucasian individuals from Russia aged 6 to 90 years. Ten milliliters of peripheral blood were drawn from each donor into EDTA-treated Vacutainer tubes. Ficoll-Paque density-gradient centrifugation was used to isolate PBMCs, with at least 6.5 million per sample. Total RNA, at least 5 micrograms per sample, was extracted from PBMCs with Trizol reagent. The percentages of naive CD45RAhigh/CD27high T cells were determined by flow cytometry on a PBMC aliquot from every donor. This clonotype was detected a few times. Its antigen target is currently unknown. No much larger clone exists at a distance of one base, and base qualities are not known.

The TCR sequence derives from a human donor in good health. The rearrangement joined TRBV20-1 to TRBJ1-2; no D gene call is confident. The sequencing input was blood. In nucleotides, the sequence is TGCAGTGCTACCCCACCGATAGGAGGGATCGGCTACACCTTC. Translated, it reads CSATPPIGGIGYTF.